A single sample gave rise to the 17 T cell receptor beta chains below, sequenced in a study of OX40 agonist ivuxolimab in advanced cancers. Assay used: immunoSEQ multiplex PCR; TCRdb lists only in-frame clones, some missing. The repertoire consists of 77,000 or so clones, with 75% to 85% occurring once and the leading ten covering 5% to 6.5%. The specimen was CD4+ or CD8+ T cells sorted from blood, collected in a trial of the OX40 agonist ivuxolimab. Receptors were obtained from an adult with an advanced solid tumor such as melanoma, head and neck, liver or kidney cancer.

The chain links TRBV18 to TRBJ1-2, with D hard to call. CDR1 is KGHSH, CDR2 LQKENI, per germline. The CDR3 length is 13 residues. Deletions cut 3 bases from V and 0 bases from J, with 5 bases between. The CDR3 sequence: CASSPIANYGYTF. The DNA of the CDR3 is TGTGCCAGCTCACCGATAGCTAACTATGGCTACACCTTC.

CDR3 loop: CASSENHRRSSYEQYF. The CDR3 DNA reads TGTGCCAGCAGTGAAAATCACCGGCGGTCCTCCTACGAGCAGTACTTC. This rearrangement joins TRBV2 to TRBJ2-7, with D unresolved. The CDR3 has 16 residues. The V gene's germline CDR1 is SNHLY and CDR2 FYNNEI. V was clipped by 2 bases and J by 0 bases, with 14 bases between them.

The CDR3 spells CASSLGGAGTDTQYF. The CDR3, as DNA: TGTGCCAGCAGCTTGGGGGGGGCAGGCACAGATACGCAGTATTTT. This chain joins TRBV7-2 and TRBJ2-3; a possible D gene is TRBD2 (7 bases). Germline values: CDR1 SGHTA, CDR2 FQGNSA. V gave up 3 bases and J gave up 1 base, with 11 bases separating them. This CDR3 has 15 residues.

The chain links TRBV6-5 to TRBJ2-5; 11 bases map to TRBD1. Germline values: CDR1 MNHEY, CDR2 SVGAGI. V trimming: 2 bases; J trimming: 4 bases; junction bases outside the gene matches: 3. The CDR3 totals 15 residues. CDR3 sequence (DNA): TGTGCCAGCAGTTACGAGGGACAGGGGGGAGAGACCCAGTACTTC. Its translation is CASSYEGQGGETQYF.

This clone was counted between two and nine times. The J gene is TRBJ2-5, the V gene TRBV11-3; no reliable D call. Germline CDR1 reads SGHNT; CDR2 reads YENEEA. V shed 1 base and J shed 4 bases, with 1 base lying between them. This CDR3 comprises 11 residues. The CDR3 nucleotides read TGTGCCAGCAGCTTAGGAGAGACCCAGTACTTC. This translates into CASSLGETQYF. Drawing the rest from reference TRBV11-3 and TRBJ2-5, the complete variable domain is EAGVVQSPRYKIIEKKQPVAFWCNPISGHNTLYWYLQNLGQGPELLIRYENEEAVDDSQLPKDRFSAERLKGVDSTLKIQPAELGDSAVYLCASSLGETQYFGPGTRLLVL.

The V call is TRBV11-2, the J call TRBJ1-1, with D tentatively TRBD1 (5 bases). CDR1 SGHAT and CDR2 FQNNGV come from the germline V gene. The length of the CDR3 is 15 residues. V lost 4 bases and J lost 0, with 12 bases in between. This CDR3 reads CASSSRTIMNTEAFF. In DNA form, the CDR3 reads TGTGCCAGCAGCTCAAGGACAATAATGAACACTGAAGCTTTCTTT.

This chain joins TRBV5-4 and TRBJ2-5; the D is unclear. Looked up from germline, CDR1 is SGHNT and CDR2 is YYREEE (reference sequence). V lost 0 bases to trimming and J lost 4 bases, with 10 bases between them. The CDR3 consists of 14 residues. Here the CDR3 reads CASSLVVESETQYF. For the CDR3, the DNA is TGTGCCAGCAGCTTGGTGGTAGAATCAGAGACCCAGTACTTC.

The genes are TRBV5-1 and TRBJ1-2, with TRBD1 as a possible D gene (5 bases). The CDR3 totals 13 residues. Germline values: CDR1 SGHRS, CDR2 YFSETQ. V was trimmed by 0 bases and J by 5 bases, leaving 8 bases between them. CDR3 bases: TGCGCCAGCAGCTTGGACAGGCTATATGGCTACACCTTC. Translation: CASSLDRLYGYTF.

V is TRBV14 and J is TRBJ2-3, with TRBD2 as a possible D gene (5 bases). CDR1 and CDR2 (germline): SGHDN, FVKESK. Trimming stripped 4 bases from V and 5 bases from J, with 19 bases between. The CDR3 spans 16 residues. This chain's CDR3 is CASSPLMGVRGDTQYF. CDR3 in DNA: TGTGCCAGCAGCCCCCTAATGGGAGTCAGAGGAGATACGCAGTATTTT.

This chain uses TRBV27 with TRBJ1-6; no reliable D call. The V gene lost 5 bases and the J gene lost 4 bases, with 18 bases spanning the gap. Per germline, CDR1 MNHEY and CDR2 SMNVEV (reference sequence). The CDR3 has 17 residues. In DNA form, the CDR3 reads TGTGCCAGCAGTGGCCTCTACACGGAGGGTTATAATTCACCCCTCCACTTT. It encodes CASSGLYTEGYNSPLHF.

This clone was picked up a small number of times. The rearrangement links TRBV10-1 to TRBJ2-1, with 11 bases identical to TRBD2. CDR3 length: 20 residues. J gave up 6 bases and V 2 bases, and 18 bases lay outside the gene matches. Germline V CDR1 and CDR2: WNHNN, SYGVQD (reference sequence). The CDR3 region has the DNA TGCGCCAGCAGTGAGCTTAGCGGGGGGGCCAAATTTAGAGTAGGCAATGAGCAGTTCTTC. This translates into CASSELSGGAKFRVGNEQFF.

The chain joins TRBV9 to TRBJ1-4; 9 positions agree with TRBD1. Germline lookup yields CDR1 SGDLS and CDR2 YYNGEE. The V gene end was trimmed by 3 bases and the J gene end by 2 bases; junction bases not matched to a gene: 5. The length of the CDR3 is 16 residues. CDR3 coding DNA: TGTGCCAGCAGCGAGGGGACAGGGTTGACTAATGAAAAACTGTTTTTT. It specifies CASSEGTGLTNEKLFF.

This chain joins TRBV28 and TRBJ2-6; TRBD1 aligns across 7 bases. The CDR3 has 16 residues. Germline V CDR1 and CDR2: MDHEN, SYDVKM. With 3 bases clipped from V and 0 bases from J, the junction kept 2 bases outside the gene matches. The CDR3 DNA sequence: TGTGCCAGCAGTTTTGACAGGGCCTCTGGGGCCAACGTCCTGACTTTC. Translating gives CASSFDRASGANVLTF.

A few counts support this clone. The CDR3 protein is CASSPGQGWRQETQYF. In DNA form, the CDR3 reads TGTGCCAGTAGTCCGGGACAGGGGTGGAGACAAGAGACCCAGTACTTC. This rearrangement joins TRBV19 to TRBJ2-5; 10 bases map to TRBD1. Trimming cost V 5 bases and J 2 bases; bases outside gene matches: 8. Germline-derived CDR1 and CDR2 are LNHDA and SQIVND (reference sequence). The CDR3 is 16 amino acids.

This clone was recorded only once. The rearrangement links TRBV5-4 to TRBJ1-1; D possibly corresponds to TRBD1 (6 bases). This CDR3 has 12 amino acids. V dropped 5 bases and J dropped 7 bases, with 12 bases sitting between them. Germline CDR1 and CDR2: SGHNT and YYREEE (reference sequence). The CDR3 reads CASRLDSLEAFF. As DNA, the CDR3 is TGTGCCAGCAGGCTGGACAGCCTTGAAGCTTTCTTT.

The V gene is TRBV9, the J gene TRBJ1-2; D not resolved. V lost 4 bases, J lost 0 bases, and 16 bases lay in between. Looked up from germline, CDR1 is SGDLS and CDR2 is YYNGEE. This CDR3 is 16 amino acids long. CDR3 sequence: CASSHGSNSANYGYTF. The DNA of the CDR3 is TGTGCCAGCAGCCACGGAAGTAACAGTGCTAACTATGGCTACACCTTC.

The chain joins TRBV7-9 to TRBJ1-2; D perhaps matches TRBD1 (5 bases). This CDR3 has 13 amino acids. From germline, CDR1 is SEHNR and CDR2 FQNEAQ (reference sequence). With 5 bases removed from V and 4 bases from J, the gap between germline ends came to 11 bases. CDR3 nucleotide sequence: TGTGCCAGCAGCCCCAGTGGGACCTATGGCTACACCTTC. Translated: CASSPSGTYGYTF.